The clone carrying this TCR beta chain has just a few counts. Its antigen is still unknown. Sequencing used immunoSEQ multiplex PCR; TCRdb keeps in-frame clones, though not all of them. The top ten hold about 20% of the sample, which has tens of thousands of clones, 82% seen once. This entry belongs to a study of OX40 agonist ivuxolimab in advanced cancers. Study-level background: There were three patients with partial responses, one having hepatocellular carcinoma and two cutaneous melanoma.

Study-wide results and limits: Clonal expansion was among the lowest in partial responders at 0.1-3.0 mg/kg, especially CD8+. Some nonresponders likewise displayed low normalized T-cell clonal expansion.

Germline CDR1 reads SNHLY; CDR2 reads FYNNEI. Trimming pared 6 bases from V and 4 bases from J, leaving 12 bases between. The CDR3 loop spans 13 amino acids. The receptor's source is an adult with an advanced solid tumor such as melanoma, head and neck, liver or kidney cancer. The specimen was CD4+ or CD8+ T cells sorted from blood, collected in a trial of the OX40 agonist ivuxolimab. This chain links TRBV2 with TRBJ1-1; D is possibly TRBD1 (6 bases). The CDR3 DNA is TGTGCCAGCAGGTACAGGGTTGGCACTGAAGCTTTCTTT. Translation gives CASRYRVGTEAFF.